The source of this TCR beta chain is a study of blood T cell repertoires in COVID-19 (TCRdb year 2020). As for the study more broadly: Collaborator samples came from the United States, Italy and Spain and covered acute and convalescent phases of COVID-19. A de-identified subject ID, COVID-19 status, age in years and sex were almost always included in the sample metadata. Deeply sampled blood TCRbeta repertoires from subjects exposed to, actively infected with, or recovered from COVID-19 were included in the dataset. The repertoires were made available in a free public database intended to serve as a resource for research on the immune response to SARS-CoV-2. The prospective study material was composed of cDNA or gDNA derived from T cells, B-cell-depleted T cells, or PBMCs. The samples were drawn from two sources: the first 160 participants of the ongoing ImmuneRACE study, and fewer than 1,500 subjects contributed by 6 global collaborators. Where available, HLA class I and class II types were taken from metadata supplied by the sample provider and were not determined by assay-based typing.

Samples from volunteer blood donors who had recovered from COVID-19 were contributed by a second Seattle source. Whole blood was collected in K2EDTA tubes by collaborating institutions according to the institutions' own protocols. Collaborator samples were shipped for TCRbeta analysis as frozen whole blood, isolated PBMCs, or DNA extracted from either sample type. From cysteine to phenylalanine, the CDR3 is 17 amino acids long. The CDR3 DNA has 51 bases and is translated from base 1. General conclusions and limits of the study: Clinical and demographic metadata were provided uncurated, with the amount varying by source and participant.

A note on this clone: What this receptor recognizes is not known. No qualities accompany the bases; no much larger clone lies one base away.

The immunoSEQ Assay, a bias-controlled multiplex PCR, was used to amplify TCRbeta CDR3 regions from genomic DNA. As for the original processing: The number of nucleated cells in each sample was estimated by amplification of reference gene primers within the assay. Sequence reads were collapsed and filtered to measure the absolute abundance of every unique TCRbeta CDR3 rearrangement. For each sample, productive Simpson clonality was calculated as the square root of Simpson's diversity index over productive rearrangements. The table was pulled from immuneACCESS by TCRdb, which kept in-frame rearrangements only. Such tables lose some clones; where checked, under half of the loss comes from unresolved V genes, and the rest has no known cause. The V and J calls and clone size come from that table; D and trimming were worked out from the DNA. This sample is represented by a few hundred thousand clones; around 86% of them were singletons. The ten largest clones capture 2% to 2.5% of the sample.

Material: peripheral blood. In this chain, TRBV12-2 is recombined with TRBJ1-1. TRBV12-2 is designated a pseudogene. The TCR originated in a woman aged 30 to 39 who had recovered from COVID-19. CDR3 protein: CASRLGLAIQLNTEAFF. Here is the DNA: TGTGCAAGTCGCTTAGGCTTAGCGATACAGTTAAACACTGAAGCTTTCTTT.